This TCR beta chain derives from a study of vaccination and CD4 T cells after COVID-19. Study as a whole: Post-vaccine sampling followed dose two by a median approximately 74 days (range 14 to 241). Findings and limits, study-wide: Counts of SARS-CoV-2-reactive clonotypes had a median that went from about 20 to 38, a nonsignificant change.

Oncomine TCR Beta short-read sequencing was applied to DNA from cultured CD4+ T cells. Using the QIAamp micro DNA kit, genomic DNA was extracted from the CD4+ T cells that had been cultured. Each CDR3 protein is one row after TCRdb ran MiXCR on the PCR reads. The sample contains about 1,600 distinct CDR3 sequences, approximately 10% of which appear only once. The CDR3 totals 16 residues. Trimming removed 2 bases from V and 5 bases from J; junction bases left unmatched: 9. Indicated treatment: approximately nine-day PBMC culture with coronavirus spike peptide pools or control peptides (ViraFEST assay). Gathered ahead of the COVID-19 pandemic (2011-2018) were the CD4+ T cells of the unexposed donor. By sample share, this clonotype is medium-sized. The antigen remains undetermined.

The TCR sequence derives from a human donor in good health. The V call is TRBV12-3 or TRBV12-4, the J call TRBJ2-5; 9 bases agree with TRBD2. Material: CD4+ T cells from blood, cultured in vitro. Written as DNA, the CDR3 is TGTGCCAGCAGTTTATACACTAGCGGGTATGGGGAGACCCAGTACTTC. Protein product: CASSLYTSGYGETQYF.